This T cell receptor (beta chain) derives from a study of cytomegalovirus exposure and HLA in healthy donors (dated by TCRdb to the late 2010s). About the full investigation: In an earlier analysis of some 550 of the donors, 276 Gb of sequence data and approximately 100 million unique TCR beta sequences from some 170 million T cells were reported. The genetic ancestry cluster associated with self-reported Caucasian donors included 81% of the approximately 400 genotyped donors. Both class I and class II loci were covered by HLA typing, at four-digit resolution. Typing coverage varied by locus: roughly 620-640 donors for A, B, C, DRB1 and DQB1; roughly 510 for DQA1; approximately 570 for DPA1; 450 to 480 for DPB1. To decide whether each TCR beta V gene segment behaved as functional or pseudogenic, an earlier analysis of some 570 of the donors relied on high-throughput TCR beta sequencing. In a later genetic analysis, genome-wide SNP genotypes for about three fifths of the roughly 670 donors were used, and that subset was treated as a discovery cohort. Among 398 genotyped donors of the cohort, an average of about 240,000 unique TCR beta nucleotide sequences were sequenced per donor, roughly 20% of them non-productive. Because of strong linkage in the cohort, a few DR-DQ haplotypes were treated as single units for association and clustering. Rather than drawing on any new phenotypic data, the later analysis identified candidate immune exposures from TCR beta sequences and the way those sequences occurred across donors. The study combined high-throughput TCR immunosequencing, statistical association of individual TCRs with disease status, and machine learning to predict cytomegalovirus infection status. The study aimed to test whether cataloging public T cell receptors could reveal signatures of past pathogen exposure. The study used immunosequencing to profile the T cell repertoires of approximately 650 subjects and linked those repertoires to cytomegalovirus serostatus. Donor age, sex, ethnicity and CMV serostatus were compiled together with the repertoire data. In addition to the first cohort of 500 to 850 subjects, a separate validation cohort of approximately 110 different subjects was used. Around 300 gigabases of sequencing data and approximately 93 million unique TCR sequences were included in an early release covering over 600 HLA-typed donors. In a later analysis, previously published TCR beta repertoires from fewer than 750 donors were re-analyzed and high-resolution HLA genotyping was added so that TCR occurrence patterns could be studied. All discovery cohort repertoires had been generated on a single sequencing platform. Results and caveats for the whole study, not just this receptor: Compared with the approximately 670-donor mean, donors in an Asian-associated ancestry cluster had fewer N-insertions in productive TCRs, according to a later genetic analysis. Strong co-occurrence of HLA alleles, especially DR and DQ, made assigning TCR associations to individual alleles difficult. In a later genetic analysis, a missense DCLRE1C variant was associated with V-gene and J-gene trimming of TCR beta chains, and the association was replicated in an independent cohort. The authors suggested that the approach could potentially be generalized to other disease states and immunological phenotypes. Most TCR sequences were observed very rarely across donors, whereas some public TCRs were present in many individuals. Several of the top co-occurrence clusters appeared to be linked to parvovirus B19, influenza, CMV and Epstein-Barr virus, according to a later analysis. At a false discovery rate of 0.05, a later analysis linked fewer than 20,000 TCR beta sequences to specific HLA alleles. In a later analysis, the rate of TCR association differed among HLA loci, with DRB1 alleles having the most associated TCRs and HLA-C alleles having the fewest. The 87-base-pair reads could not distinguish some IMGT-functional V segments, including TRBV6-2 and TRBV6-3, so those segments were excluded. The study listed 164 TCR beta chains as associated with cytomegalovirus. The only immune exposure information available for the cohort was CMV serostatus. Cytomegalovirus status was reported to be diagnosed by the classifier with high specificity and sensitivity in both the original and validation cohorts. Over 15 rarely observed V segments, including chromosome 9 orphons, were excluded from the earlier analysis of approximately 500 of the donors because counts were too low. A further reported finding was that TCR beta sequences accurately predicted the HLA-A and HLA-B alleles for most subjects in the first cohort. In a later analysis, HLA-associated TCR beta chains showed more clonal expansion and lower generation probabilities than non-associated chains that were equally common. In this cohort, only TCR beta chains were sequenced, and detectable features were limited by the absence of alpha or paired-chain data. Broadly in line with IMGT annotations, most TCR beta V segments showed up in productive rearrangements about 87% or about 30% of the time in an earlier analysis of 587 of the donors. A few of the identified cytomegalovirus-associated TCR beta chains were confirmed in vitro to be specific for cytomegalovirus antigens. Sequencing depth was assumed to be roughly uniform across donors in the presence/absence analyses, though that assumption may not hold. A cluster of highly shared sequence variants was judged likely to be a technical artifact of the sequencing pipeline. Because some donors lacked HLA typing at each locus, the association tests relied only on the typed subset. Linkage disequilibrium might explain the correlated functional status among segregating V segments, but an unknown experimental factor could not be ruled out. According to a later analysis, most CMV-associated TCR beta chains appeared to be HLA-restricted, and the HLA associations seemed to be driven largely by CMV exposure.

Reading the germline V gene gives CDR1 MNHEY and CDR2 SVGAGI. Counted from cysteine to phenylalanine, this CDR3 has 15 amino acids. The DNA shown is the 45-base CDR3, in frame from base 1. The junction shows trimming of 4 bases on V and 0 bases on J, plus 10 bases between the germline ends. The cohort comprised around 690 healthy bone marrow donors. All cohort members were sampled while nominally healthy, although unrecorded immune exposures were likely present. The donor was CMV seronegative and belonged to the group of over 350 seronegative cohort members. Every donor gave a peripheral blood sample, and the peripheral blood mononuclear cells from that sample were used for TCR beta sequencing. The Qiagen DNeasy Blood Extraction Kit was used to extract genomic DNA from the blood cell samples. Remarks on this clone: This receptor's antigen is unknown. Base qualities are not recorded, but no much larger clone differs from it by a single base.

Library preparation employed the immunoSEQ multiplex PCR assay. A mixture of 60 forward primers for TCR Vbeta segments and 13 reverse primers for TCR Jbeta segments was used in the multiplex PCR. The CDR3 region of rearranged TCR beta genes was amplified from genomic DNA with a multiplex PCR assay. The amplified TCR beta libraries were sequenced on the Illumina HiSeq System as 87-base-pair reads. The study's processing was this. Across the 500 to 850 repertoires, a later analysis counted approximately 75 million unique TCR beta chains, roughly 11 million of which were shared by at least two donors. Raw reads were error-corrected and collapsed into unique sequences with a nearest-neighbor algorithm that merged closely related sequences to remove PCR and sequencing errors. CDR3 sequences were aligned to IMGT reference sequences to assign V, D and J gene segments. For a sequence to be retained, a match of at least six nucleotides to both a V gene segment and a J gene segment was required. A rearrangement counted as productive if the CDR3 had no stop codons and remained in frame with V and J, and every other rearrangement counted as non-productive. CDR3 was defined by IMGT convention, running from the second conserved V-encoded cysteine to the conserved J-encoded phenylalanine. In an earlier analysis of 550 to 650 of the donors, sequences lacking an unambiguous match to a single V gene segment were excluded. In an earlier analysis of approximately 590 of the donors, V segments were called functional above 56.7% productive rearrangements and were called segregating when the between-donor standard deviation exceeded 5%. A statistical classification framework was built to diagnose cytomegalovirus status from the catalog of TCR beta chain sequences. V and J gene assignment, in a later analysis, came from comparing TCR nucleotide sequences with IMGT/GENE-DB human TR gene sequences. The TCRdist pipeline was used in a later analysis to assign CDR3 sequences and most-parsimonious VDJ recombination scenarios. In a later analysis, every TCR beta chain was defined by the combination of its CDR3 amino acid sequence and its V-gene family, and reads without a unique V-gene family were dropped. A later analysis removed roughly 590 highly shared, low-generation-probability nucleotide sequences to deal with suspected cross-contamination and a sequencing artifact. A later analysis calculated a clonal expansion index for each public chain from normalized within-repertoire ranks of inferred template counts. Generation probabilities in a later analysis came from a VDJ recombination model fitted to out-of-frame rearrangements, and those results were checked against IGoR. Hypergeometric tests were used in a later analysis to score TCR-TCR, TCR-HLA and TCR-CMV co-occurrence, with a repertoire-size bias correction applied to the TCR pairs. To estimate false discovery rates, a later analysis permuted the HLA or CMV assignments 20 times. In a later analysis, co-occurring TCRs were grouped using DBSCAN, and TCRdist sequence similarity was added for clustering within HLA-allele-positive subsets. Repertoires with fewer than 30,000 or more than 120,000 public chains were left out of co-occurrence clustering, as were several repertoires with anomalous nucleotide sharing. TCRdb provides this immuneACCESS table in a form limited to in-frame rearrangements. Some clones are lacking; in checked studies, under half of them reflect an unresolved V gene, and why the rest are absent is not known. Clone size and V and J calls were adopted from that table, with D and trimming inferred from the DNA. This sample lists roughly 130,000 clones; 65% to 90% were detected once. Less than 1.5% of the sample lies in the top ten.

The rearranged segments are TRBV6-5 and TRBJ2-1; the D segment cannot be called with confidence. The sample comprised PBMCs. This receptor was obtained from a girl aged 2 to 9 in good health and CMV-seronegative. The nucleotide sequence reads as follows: TGTGCCAGCAGTTTGGCGGAGAGCTCCTACAATGAGCAGTTCTTC. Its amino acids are CASSLAESSYNEQFF.